This T cell receptor (beta chain) emerged from a study of shared clonotypes between healthy human individuals. Here immunoSEQ multiplex PCR was the method, and the copy in TCRdb shows in-frame clones only, minus some. The sample has some 2.1 million clones, 80% to 95% seen once. Only CD45RO-negative cells positively selected for CCR7 counted as naive CD8 cells, so terminally differentiated effector memory CD45RA+ cells were excluded. With 1 base removed from V and 4 bases from J, the gap between germline ends came to 8 bases. This CDR3 has 13 residues. Looked up from germline, CDR1 is SNHLY and CDR2 is FYNNEI.

The chain is built from TRBV2 and TRBJ2-7; D is unresolved. This TCR was recovered from a man in his late teens or twenties in good health. Some clones in this sample may be carry-over from other donors' samples. Sequenced sample: naive CD8+ T cells from PBMCs. As DNA, the CDR3 is TGTGCCAGCAGTGAAGGGCGACTTTACGAGCAGTACTTC. Translated: CASSEGRLYEQYF.